The next 14 T cell receptor beta chains were all read from a single sample in a study of cytomegalovirus exposure and HLA in healthy donors. 13 Jbeta primers and 60 Vbeta primers were used for the PCR. Sequenced by immunoSEQ multiplex PCR; TCRdb stores in-frame clones only, minus some. This sample yields 200,000 or so clones, of which roughly 84% are seen a single time; about 0.24% belongs to the top ten. The sequenced sample consisted of PBMCs. Receptor source: a boy under 18 in good health and CMV-seronegative.

The chain carries TRBV10-3 and TRBJ2-7, with D tentatively TRBD1 (6 bases). CDR3 length equals 12 residues. V shed 5 bases and J shed 4 bases, with 9 bases lying between them. Per germline, CDR1 ENHRY and CDR2 SYGVKD. The DNA for the CDR3 is TGTGCCATCAGTAAGGACAGTTACGAGCAGTACTTC. Its translation is CAISKDSYEQYF.

The chain has TRBV6-5 and TRBJ1-5, with a possible D match to TRBD1 (6 bases). This CDR3 is 15 amino acids long. CDR1 and CDR2 (germline): MNHEY, SVGAGI. V was clipped by 6 bases and J by 8 bases, with 20 bases between them. The CDR3 bases are TGTGCCAGCAGCTTGACAGGAGCCCTCCTTGAGCCCCAGCATTTT. Translated, it gives CASSLTGALLEPQHF.

The chain combines TRBV30 with TRBJ1-1, with D perhaps matching TRBD1 (6 bases). Trimming left V 2 bases short and J 11 bases short, with 18 bases between. The CDR3 consists of 13 residues. Germline values: CDR1 GTSNPN, CDR2 SVGIG (reference sequence). This CDR3 reads CAWSWTVNSGAFF. CDR3 nucleotide sequence: TGTGCCTGGAGTTGGACAGTTAATAGCGGGGCTTTCTTT.

The genes are TRBV2 and TRBJ2-1, with D uncertain. Germline CDR1 reads SNHLY; CDR2 reads FYNNEI. V was clipped by 7 bases and J by 11 bases, with 12 bases between them. CDR3 size: 11 residues. Written as DNA, the CDR3 is TGTGCCAGCAATCCCGGTAGTAAGCAGTTCTTC. This sequence encodes CASNPGSKQFF.

The chain employs TRBV9 and TRBJ2-3, with D perhaps TRBD2 (8 bases). The CDR3 is 18 residues long. V gave up 3 bases and J gave up 6 bases, with 26 bases separating them. CDR1 is SGDLS and CDR2 is YYNGEE in the germline V gene. CDR3 DNA sequence: TGTGCCAGCAGCGCGAGGGGGCTCGGGAGCGGGAGCAGCGATACGCAGTATTTT. This encodes CASSARGLGSGSSDTQYF.

The rearrangement joins TRBV27 to TRBJ1-4; D remains ambiguous. Germline lookup yields CDR1 MNHEY and CDR2 SMNVEV (reference sequence). This CDR3 has 15 residues. Trimming took 1 base from V and 8 from J, leaving 14 bases between them. The CDR3 protein is CASSLYWSGGEKLFF. CDR3 DNA: TGTGCCAGCAGTTTATATTGGTCGGGCGGGGAAAAACTGTTTTTT.

The chain uses TRBV10-1 and TRBJ2-1; 8 bases are a match to TRBD2. Germline V gene lookup returns CDR1 WNHNN and CDR2 SYGVQD (reference sequence). Trimming at V came to 2 bases and at J to 1 base, leaving 4 bases not matched to a gene. The CDR3 covers 16 residues. The CDR3 sequence is CASSEGIAGSYNEQFF. The CDR3 DNA reads TGCGCCAGCAGTGAGGGGATAGCGGGGTCCTACAATGAGCAGTTCTTC.

This chain links TRBV28 with TRBJ2-7; 10 bases are a match to TRBD1. CDR1 is MDHEN, CDR2 SYDVKM, per germline. J gave up 6 bases and V 5 bases, and 10 bases lay outside the gene matches. This CDR3 is 15 amino acids long. This chain's CDR3 is CASSVTRGTGVEQYF. Here the CDR3 DNA reads TGTGCCAGCAGTGTAACGAGAGGGACAGGGGTCGAGCAGTACTTC.

There are a few counts of this clone. The V and J genes are TRBV5-1 and TRBJ1-1; 11 bases map to TRBD1. With 4 bases clipped from V and 9 bases from J, the junction kept 8 bases outside the gene matches. The CDR3 extends over 14 amino acids. The germline CDR1 and CDR2 sequences are SGHRS and YFSETQ. CDR3: CASSGGDRGTKAFF. For the CDR3, the DNA is TGCGCCAGCAGCGGGGGGGACAGGGGGACGAAAGCTTTCTTT. Combining the CDR3 with reference TRBV5-1 and TRBJ1-1 gives the whole variable domain KAGVTQTPRYLIKTRGQQVTLSCSPISGHRSVSWYQQTPGQGLQFLFEYFSETQRNKGNFPGRFSGRQFSNSRSEMNVSTLELGDSALYLCASSGGDRGTKAFFGQGTRLTVV.

The genes are TRBV7-9 and TRBJ1-1; D is unresolved. The CDR3 contains 12 residues. Germline V gene data show CDR1 as SEHNR and CDR2 as FQNEAQ (reference sequence). The V gene lost 5 bases and the J gene lost 5 bases, with 9 bases spanning the gap. The CDR3 DNA follows: TGTGCCAGCAGCCCTCCAGCGACTGAAGCTTTCTTT. As protein: CASSPPATEAFF.

This sequence joins TRBV6-4 and TRBJ1-5, with D tentatively TRBD1 (6 bases). CDR3 length equals 15 residues. Trimming removed 2 bases from V and 2 bases from J, with 10 bases in between. Per the germline V gene, CDR1 is MRHNA and CDR2 is SNTAGT. Here the CDR3 reads CASSDVNRGNQPQHF. CDR3 coding DNA: TGTGCCAGCAGTGACGTTAACAGGGGCAATCAGCCCCAGCATTTT.

This clone turned up a few times. The chain couples TRBV7-9 to TRBJ1-5; D ambiguous. The germline V gene encodes CDR1 SEHNR and CDR2 FQNEAQ (reference sequence). V was clipped by 2 bases and J by 4 bases, with 3 bases between them. The CDR3 consists of 12 residues. The CDR3 spells CASSLQNQPQHF. CDR3 DNA sequence: TGTGCCAGCAGCTTACAAAATCAGCCCCAGCATTTT.

The V and J genes are TRBV5-3 and TRBJ2-3, with D perhaps TRBD2 (6 bases). TRBV5-3 is designated an ORF whose function remains uncertain. V lost 3 bases and J lost 11, with 25 bases in between. There are 16 residues in the CDR3. The CDR3 DNA is TGTGCCAGAAGCTGGGGACTGGGGGTTGGAAGAATCAGGCAGTATTTT. It translates to CARSWGLGVGRIRQYF.

Only a few counts were recorded for this clone. The gene calls are TRBV5-6 and TRBJ2-3; 12 bases align to TRBD2. CDR3 length: 19 residues. The J segment lost 1 base and the V segment lost 4 bases, leaving 13 bases of the junction unmatched. Germline V gives CDR1 SGHDT, CDR2 YYEEEE. CDR3: CASSTRLAGVSGRTDTQYF. CDR3 nucleotide sequence: TGTGCCAGCAGCACCCGACTAGCGGGAGTGTCTGGCCGCACAGATACGCAGTATTTT.